Reported below is one TCR beta chain. As yet, its antigen is unknown. The V and J ends lost 3 bases and 3 bases respectively, with 9 bases between them. Germline assignment: CDR1 KGHSH and CDR2 LQKENI. The CDR3 spans 15 residues. The data were taken from a study of T cell responses to AZD1222 COVID-19 vaccine. The study, taken as a whole, reports: White British donors predominated, females outnumbered males, and clonal diversity was possibly underestimated. Spike regions recognized by vaccine-associated CD4 TCRs spanned the protein, led by 160-218 and 743-854.

Repertoires were generated with immunoSEQ multiplex PCR, while TCRdb's copy carries only in-frame clones and drops some. The data hold more than 100,000 clones, with 70% to 90% observed a single time. The TCR originated in an adult in good health. This sequence joins TRBV18 and TRBJ1-6, with a possible D match to TRBD1 (5 bases). The sequencing here drew on peripheral blood, taken on day 0 of AZD1222 vaccination. The CDR3 DNA reads TGTGCCAGCTCACCCTCCGGGGGCTATAATTCACCCCTCCACTTT. As protein: CASSPSGGYNSPLHF.